A single sample is the source of the 6 T cell receptor beta chains below, sequenced in a study of identical twins. One entry per CDR3 protein, called by TCRdb with MiXCR from the 5' RACE reads. The profile covers about 190,000 distinct CDR3 sequences, with about 15% appearing a single time and around 40% taken by the ten largest. The same data also contributed to another study, on T cells expressing NK-cell markers.

The sequenced sample was CD8+ T cells sorted from blood. The receptors shown here come from a woman aged 18-29 years in good health.

The V call is TRBV10-3, the J call TRBJ1-1, with D possibly being TRBD1 (5 bases). The V end lost 4 bases, the J end lost 1 base, and 7 bases lay between the germline ends. CDR1 is ENHRY and CDR2 is SYGVKD in the germline V gene. This CDR3 is built from 13 residues. CDR3 amino acids: CAISVTENTEAFF. The CDR3 DNA reads as TGTGCCATCAGTGTGACAGAGAACACTGAAGCTTTCTTT.

This clonotype was recorded a few times. The chain combines TRBV12-3 or TRBV12-4 with TRBJ2-7; TRBD2 aligns across 10 bases. CDR3 size: 16 residues. After removal of 6 bases from V and 2 bases from J, the junction contained 10 bases not matched to a gene. This CDR3 reads CASSHELAGRTYEQYF. In DNA form, the CDR3 reads TGTGCCAGCAGCCACGAACTAGCGGGAAGGACCTACGAGCAGTACTTC.

This clonotype was seen only a few times. This sequence joins TRBV5-6 and TRBJ2-7; 11 bases are shared with TRBD2. CDR1 is SGHDT and CDR2 is YYEEEE in the germline V gene. The length of the CDR3 is 17 residues. Losses at the gene ends were 2 bases for V and 0 bases for J; bases not matched to a gene: 7. CDR3 DNA sequence: TGTGCCAGCAGCTTTGGGCTAGCGGGAGGCTTCTCCTACGAGCAGTACTTC. Its translation: CASSFGLAGGFSYEQYF. Complete variable domain (other parts from reference TRBV5-6 and TRBJ2-7): DAGVTQSPTHLIKTRGQQVTLRCSPKSGHDTVSWYQQALGQGPQFIFQYYEEEERQRGNFPDRFSGHQFPNYSSELNVNALLLGDSALYLCASSFGLAGGFSYEQYFGPGTRLTVT.

This clonotype was counted only a few times. The chain combines TRBV9 with TRBJ1-2; D is undetermined. CDR1 is SGDLS and CDR2 is YYNGEE in the germline V gene. This CDR3 is 11 amino acids long. The germline V and J ends were trimmed by 3 bases and 3 bases, with 3 bases remaining between them. CDR3 region: CASSGDYGYTF. CDR3 in DNA: TGTGCCAGCAGCGGAGACTATGGCTACACCTTC. The entire variable domain, with the rest obtained from reference TRBV9 and TRBJ1-2, is as follows: DSGVTQTPKHLITATGQRVTLRCSPRSGDLSVYWYQQSLDQGLQFLIQYYNGEERAKGNILERFSAQQFPDLHSELNLSSLELGDSALYFCASSGDYGYTFGSGTRLTVV.

This clonotype was counted a few times. This rearrangement joins TRBV6-2 or TRBV6-3 to TRBJ2-1; D call uncertain. Germline CDR1 reads MNHEY; CDR2 reads SVGEGT. The CDR3 loop spans 11 amino acids. With 10 bases removed from V and 5 bases from J, the gap between germline ends came to 9 bases. CDR3 region: CATSKNNEQFF. The CDR3 coding sequence is TGTGCCACCTCGAAAAACAATGAGCAGTTCTTC.

This clonotype was picked up one time. This chain links TRBV4-3 with TRBJ2-3, with D tentatively TRBD2 (6 bases). CDR1 is LGHNA and CDR2 is YSLEER in the germline V gene. V was shortened by 1 base and J by 2 bases, with 19 bases between the two germline ends. This CDR3 has 18 amino acids. CDR3 DNA sequence: TGCGCCAGCAGCCAAGGGCGACTCCTAGCGTTAAACACAGATACGCAGTATTTT. As protein: CASSQGRLLALNTDTQYF.